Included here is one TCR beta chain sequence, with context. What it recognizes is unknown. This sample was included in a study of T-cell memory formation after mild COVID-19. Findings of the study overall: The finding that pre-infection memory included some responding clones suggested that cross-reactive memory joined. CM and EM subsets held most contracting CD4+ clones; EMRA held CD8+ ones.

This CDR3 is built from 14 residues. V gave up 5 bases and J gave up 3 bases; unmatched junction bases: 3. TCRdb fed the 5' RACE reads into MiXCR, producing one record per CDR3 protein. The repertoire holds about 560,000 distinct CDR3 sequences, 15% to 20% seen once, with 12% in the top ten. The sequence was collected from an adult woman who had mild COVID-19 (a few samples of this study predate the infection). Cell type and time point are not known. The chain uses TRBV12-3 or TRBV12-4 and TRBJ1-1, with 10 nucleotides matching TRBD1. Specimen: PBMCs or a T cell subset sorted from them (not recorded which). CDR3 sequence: CASSGQGVDTEAFF. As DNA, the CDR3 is TGTGCCAGCAGTGGACAGGGGGTCGACACTGAAGCTTTCTTT.